This T cell receptor (beta chain) was captured in a study of low-dose radiotherapy and immunotherapy resistance in tumors (dated 2022 in TCRdb). About the study as a whole: Patients in Cohort 1 were given 0.5 Gy per fraction every 2 weeks, and the prescribed total PTV dose was 6.5 Gy. In Cohort 2, 1 Gy per fraction was delivered every two weeks, for a total of 13 Gy over 26 weeks. Patients were given nivolumab as a 240 mg flat dose every two weeks and ipilimumab at 1 mg/kg every six weeks, with both drugs delivered intravenously. Intravenous cyclophosphamide at 200 mg/m2 was administered every two weeks, one day ahead of each radiation and immunotherapy administration. Patients took aspirin 300 mg orally once daily for four cycles, starting on cycle 1 day 1. Trial participants were not randomized into treatment groups. Eight patients were included in the translational analysis, namely three from the first dose cohort plus the first five from the second dose cohort.

The time point label of this sample denotes: after trial treatment. In light of the paper, this sample's treatment or condition label describes: LDRT plus nivolumab, ipilimumab, low-dose cyclophosphamide and aspirin (RACIN trial). Donors were enrolled in RACIN, a single-arm phase I dose-escalation trial in which nivolumab, ipilimumab, aspirin, low-dose cyclophosphamide and low-dose radiotherapy were combined. Eligible patients had advanced, TIL-negative solid tumors. According to the germline V gene, CDR1 reads MGHDK and CDR2 reads SYGVNS. The CDR3 starts with the cysteine, ends with the phenylalanine, and has 17 residues. Of the read, only the CDR3 DNA is kept; its 51 bases are in frame from base 1. Here V drops 2 bases and J drops 0 bases, and the junction holds 5 bases not matched to any gene. The sequencing machine was an Illumina HiSeq 2500. First-strand cDNA was synthesized using Superscript III and a set of TRAV- and TRBV-specific primers, so that both TCRalpha and TCRbeta chains were covered. TCRs were amplified with Phusion for 20 to 25 PCR cycles, with a constant-region primer paired with the adapter attached to the V primers. The isolated mRNA was amplified using the MessageAmp II aRNA Amplification Kit, with in vitro transcription performed for approximately 16 hours at 37 degrees C. mRNA for TCR sequencing was isolated with the Dynabeads mRNA DIRECT Purification Kit. Indexed Illumina adapters were added in a second roughly 26-cycle Phusion PCR, and the resulting products were purified with AMPure XP beads. The paper's processing steps were these. Using custom Perl scripts, TCR sequences that encoded the same protein were pooled, out-of-frame sequences were dropped, and the abundance of each clonotype was calculated. TCR sequences supported by only a single read were excluded from analysis. Repertoire metrics included Shannon entropy, Gini index, clonality, richness, and frequency of TCRs shared between repertoires. The public reads were reanalyzed by TCRdb: fastp trimming at Q25, MiXCR alignment, in-frame beta chains only. One record per CDR3 amino acid sequence lists the most common genes and DNA. These V and J calls derive from TCRdb rather than the authors' analysis. The sample table holds 100,000 or so distinct CDR3 sequences, of which around 20% were seen once. Together, the top ten hold approximately 4% of the sample.

At least ten counts were recorded for this clonotype. Its antigen is not yet known. Nothing much larger sits one base from this clone, and base qualities are not available. The TCR was taken from a male donor with prostate cancer. The chain is assembled from TRBV25-1 and TRBJ1-5, and TRBD1 aligns with 9 junction nucleotides. The sample here was PBMCs, taken after low-dose radiotherapy plus immunotherapy. This receptor has the CDR3 CASSEEGDRDSNQPQHF. Here is the DNA: TGTGCCAGCAGTGAAGAGGGGGACAGGGATAGCAATCAGCCCCAGCATTTT.